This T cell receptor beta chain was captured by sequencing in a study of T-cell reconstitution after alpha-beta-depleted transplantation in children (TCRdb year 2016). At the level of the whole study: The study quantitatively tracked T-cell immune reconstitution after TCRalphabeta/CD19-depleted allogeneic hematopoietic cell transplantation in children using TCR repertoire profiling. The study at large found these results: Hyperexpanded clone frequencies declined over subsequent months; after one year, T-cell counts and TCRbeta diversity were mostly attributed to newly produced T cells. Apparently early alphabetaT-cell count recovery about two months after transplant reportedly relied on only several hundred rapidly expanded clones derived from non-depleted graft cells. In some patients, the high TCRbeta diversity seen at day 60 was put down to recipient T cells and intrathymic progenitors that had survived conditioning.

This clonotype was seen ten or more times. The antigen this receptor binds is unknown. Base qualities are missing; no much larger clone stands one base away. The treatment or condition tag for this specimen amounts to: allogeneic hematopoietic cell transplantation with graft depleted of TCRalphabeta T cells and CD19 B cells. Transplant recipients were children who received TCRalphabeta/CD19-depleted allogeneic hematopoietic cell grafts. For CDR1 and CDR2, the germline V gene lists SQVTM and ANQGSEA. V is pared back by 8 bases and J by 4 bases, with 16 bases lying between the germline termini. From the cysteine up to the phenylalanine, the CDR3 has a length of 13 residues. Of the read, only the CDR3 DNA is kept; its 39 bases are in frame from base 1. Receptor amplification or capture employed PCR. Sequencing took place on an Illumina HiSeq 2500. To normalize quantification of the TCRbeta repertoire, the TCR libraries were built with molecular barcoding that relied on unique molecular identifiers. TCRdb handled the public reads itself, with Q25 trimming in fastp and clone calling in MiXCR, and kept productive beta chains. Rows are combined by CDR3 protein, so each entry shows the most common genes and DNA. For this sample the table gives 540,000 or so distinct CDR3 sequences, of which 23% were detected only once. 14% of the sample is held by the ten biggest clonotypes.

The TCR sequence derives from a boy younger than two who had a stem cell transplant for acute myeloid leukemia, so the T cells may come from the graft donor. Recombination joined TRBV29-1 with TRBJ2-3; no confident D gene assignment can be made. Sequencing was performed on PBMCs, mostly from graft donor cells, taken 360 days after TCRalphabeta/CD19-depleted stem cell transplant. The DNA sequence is TGCAGCTCCACCTCCCCGACTGCAGATACGCAGTATTTT. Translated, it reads CSSTSPTADTQYF.